This TCR beta chain came from a study of breast tumors, draining lymph nodes, adjacent tissues. General study findings and limits: Compared with basal-like, luminal-like tumors shared significantly more repertoire with nontumor tissue. Tumors had less TCR diversity than lymph nodes, more than nontumor tissue. The lymph node origin of tumor T cells was framed as consistent with a hypothesis, not demonstrated. Findings are consistent with lymph node origin and intratumoral expansion of most tumor T cells.

This CDR3 contains 11 residues. In germline, CDR1 is SQVTM, CDR2 ANQGSEA. The ends were cut back, 7 bases at V and 8 bases at J, with 14 bases in the middle. TCRdb analysed the multiplex PCR reads with MiXCR anew, one entry per CDR3 protein. In the table there are around 120,000 distinct CDR3 sequences, 15% to 20% of which are singletons. The lymph nodes were axillary draining lymph nodes from breast cancer patients. The sample holds many counts of this clonotype. The antigen remains undetermined. The sequence derives from a female donor with breast cancer. Some clones in this sample may be carry-over from other donors' samples. This chain joins TRBV29-1 and TRBJ1-2; maybe TRBD1 (6 bases). Sequenced: axillary lymph node tissue. Here the CDR3 DNA reads TGCAGCGGGGGAGGGGGAGAGGGCTACACCTTC. Its protein product is CSGGGGEGYTF.